Listed below are T cell receptor beta chains from one sample, sequenced in a study of PD-1 blockade in mismatch repair-deficient tumors. Antigen specificity for these receptors is unknown. Here immunoSEQ multiplex PCR was the method, and the copy in TCRdb shows in-frame clones only, minus some. The table shows more than 12,000 clones, with approximately 80% occurring only once. The sequencing here drew on cells cultured in vitro, taken from a patient treated with pembrolizumab. The receptors here all came from an adult with mismatch repair-deficient cancer. CDR3s include the opening cysteine and the closing phenylalanine or tryptophan. The D gene is left open where the match is weak. Clone size is stated in some rows and not others, as once, few, many or a class when expanded.

clone_size j_call d_call v_call cdr3_aa cdr3_nt
. TRBJ2-2 TRBD2 TRBV7-3 CASSELAGGTGELFF TGTGCCAGCAGCGAATTAGCGGGAGGCACCGGGGAGCTGTTTTTT
. TRBJ2-1 . TRBV27 CASSGPTGYEQFF TGTGCCAGCAGTGGACCTACAGGGTATGAGCAGTTCTTC
few TRBJ2-2 . TRBV2 CASTGIEGELFF TGTGCCAGCACGGGGATCGAGGGGGAGCTGTTTTTT
. TRBJ1-2 . TRBV27 CASKGSSTNGYTF TGTGCCAGCAAAGGGAGTTCAACGAATGGCTACACCTTC
few TRBJ2-2 . TRBV7-9 CASSLEAGELFF TGTGCCAGCAGCTTAGAAGCCGGGGAGCTGTTTTTT
. TRBJ2-3 . TRBV2 CASRLQALATDTQYF TGTGCCAGCAGGTTACAGGCCCTCGCAACAGATACGCAGTATTTT
. TRBJ2-1 TRBD2 TRBV28 CASSDPSGEQFF TGTGCCAGCAGTGACCCTAGCGGTGAGCAGTTCTTC
. TRBJ1-2 . TRBV5-8 CASSLGGAFLVTF TGTGCCAGCAGCTTGGGAGGGGCGTTCTTGGTCACCTTC
. TRBJ1-3 . TRBV11-3 CASSQTVAGNTIYF TGTGCCAGCAGCCAGACAGTTGCTGGAAACACCATATATTTT
. TRBJ2-7 TRBD1 TRBV28 CASSLSSDRWSVF TGTGCCAGCAGTTTATCCTCGGACAGGTGGTCAGTTTTC
. TRBJ1-5 TRBD1 TRBV27 CASSAGTGGDQPQHF TGTGCCAGCAGTGCTGGGACAGGGGGCGATCAGCCCCAGCATTTT
. TRBJ1-2 . TRBV27 CASSFHPGTPRGYTF TGTGCCAGCAGTTTTCACCCAGGGACCCCTCGGGGCTACACCTTC
. TRBJ2-4 TRBD2 TRBV4-2 CASSQESGRAKNIQYF TGTGCCAGCAGCCAAGAGAGCGGGAGGGCCAAAAACATTCAGTACTTC
once TRBJ2-7 . TRBV6-5 CASRGPGVVDEQYF TGTGCCAGCAGGGGCCCGGGGGTAGTGGACGAGCAGTACTTC
. TRBJ2-7 . TRBV15 CATSSIVRYEQYF TGTGCCACCAGCAGTATAGTAAGATACGAGCAGTACTTC
. TRBJ1-1 . TRBV6-5 CASSVRISNTEAFF TGTGCCAGCAGTGTGAGAATATCGAACACTGAAGCTTTCTTT
. TRBJ1-5 TRBD1 TRBV28 CASSFLRQGNQPQHF TGTGCCAGCAGTTTTCTCCGACAGGGGAATCAGCCCCAGCATTTT
. TRBJ2-2 . TRBV5-1 CASSPTQGPTGELFF TGCGCCAGCAGCCCCACCCAGGGACCCACCGGGGAGCTGTTTTTT
. TRBJ2-7 . TRBV28 CASKPLGTSVREQYF TGTGCCAGCAAACCCTTAGGGACATCAGTCCGCGAGCAGTACTTC
. TRBJ2-1 TRBD2 TRBV19 CASSIDPRASGSASYNEQFF TGTGCCAGTAGTATAGATCCCCGGGCTAGCGGGAGTGCCTCCTACAATGAGCAGTTCTTC
. TRBJ2-2 . TRBV18 CASSPSGPSLFF TGTGCCAGCTCACCGTCTGGTCCGTCGCTGTTTTTT
few TRBJ2-3 . TRBV6-5 CASSYSSADTQYF TGTGCCAGCAGTTACTCATCGGCAGATACGCAGTATTTT
. TRBJ2-7 TRBD1 TRBV2 CASKRTGLGEQYF TGTGCCAGCAAAAGGACAGGGCTAGGGGAGCAGTACTTC
medium-sized TRBJ2-7 TRBD2 TRBV9 CASSVLPTSGSYEQYF TGTGCCAGCAGCGTTCTCCCCACTAGCGGGAGTTACGAGCAGTACTTC
. TRBJ2-7 . TRBV7-3 CASSFRTRPEQYF TGTGCCAGCAGCTTTCGGACGCGTCCCGAGCAGTACTTC
. TRBJ2-7 . TRBV30 CAWSVDNGAYEQYF TGTGCCTGGAGTGTTGACAACGGGGCCTACGAGCAGTACTTC
. TRBJ2-1 . TRBV27 CASSRVSSYNEQFF TGTGCCAGCTCGCGAGTTAGCTCCTACAATGAGCAGTTCTTC
. TRBJ2-6 . TRBV21-1 CASSKPGPELSSGANVLTF TGTGCCAGCAGCAAACCGGGACCTGAACTAAGCTCTGGGGCCAACGTCCTGACTTTC
. TRBJ2-3 TRBD2 TRBV11-3 CASSFNTGLAKSTDTQYF TGTGCCAGCAGCTTCAATACGGGACTAGCGAAGAGCACAGATACGCAGTATTTT
. TRBJ1-4 TRBD1 TRBV9 CASSDRTGANEKLFF TGTGCCAGCAGCGATAGGACAGGGGCTAATGAAAAACTGTTTTTT
. TRBJ1-4 . TRBV21-1 CASKGDGDRTNEKLFF TGTGCCAGCAAGGGAGACGGGGACAGAACTAATGAAAAACTGTTTTTT
. TRBJ2-7 TRBD1 TRBV10-3 CAISSGTGSSYEQYF TGTGCCATATCGTCCGGGACAGGGAGTTCCTACGAGCAGTACTTC
. TRBJ2-3 . TRBV7-6 CASSLEISRITTDTQYF TGTGCCAGCAGCTTAGAGATATCGCGGATAACCACAGATACGCAGTATTTT
. TRBJ1-1 . TRBV28 CASRPTVETEAFF TGTGCCAGCAGGCCGACAGTAGAGACTGAAGCTTTCTTT
. TRBJ1-2 TRBD1 TRBV5-1 CASRAGQNSNYGYTF TGCGCCAGCAGGGCGGGACAGAACTCTAACTATGGCTACACCTTC
. TRBJ2-7 TRBD1 TRBV28 CASSLSGTGNYEQYF TGTGCCAGCAGTTTATCCGGGACAGGGAACTACGAGCAGTACTTC
. TRBJ1-5 . TRBV7-3 CASSLTFAGDGGNQPQHF TGTGCCAGCAGCTTAACCTTTGCGGGGGACGGGGGCAATCAGCCCCAGCATTTT
. TRBJ2-7 . TRBV19 CASSIFSGPSYEQYF TGTGCCAGTAGTATCTTTAGCGGTCCCTCCTACGAGCAGTACTTC
. TRBJ2-1 TRBD2 TRBV4-1 CASSRTPGSGGSSYNEQFF TGCGCCAGCAGTCGAACCCCAGGTAGCGGGGGTAGCTCCTACAATGAGCAGTTCTTC
. TRBJ1-3 . TRBV7-9 CASSPPGRGNTIYF TGTGCCAGCAGCCCTCCCGGGCGCGGAAACACCATATATTTT
. TRBJ1-2 TRBD1 TRBV29-1 CSVEDRDRDYGYTF TGCAGCGTTGAAGACCGGGACAGGGACTATGGCTACACCTTC
. TRBJ1-1 TRBD1 TRBV5-1 CASSFRDRAHAFF TGCGCCAGCAGCTTCCGGGACAGGGCTCACGCTTTCTTT
. TRBJ1-5 . TRBV6-5 CASSYSQGNQPQHF TGTGCCAGCAGTTACTCACAGGGAAATCAGCCCCAGCATTTT
. TRBJ2-1 TRBD2 TRBV27 CASSILAGGLGNEQFF TGTGCCAGCAGTATCCTAGCGGGAGGGTTAGGTAATGAGCAGTTCTTC
. TRBJ2-7 . TRBV6-1 CASSDVNYEQYF TGTGCCAGCAGTGATGTTAACTACGAGCAGTACTTC
few TRBJ2-7 TRBD2 TRBV7-8 CASSLTSGSSSYEQYF TGTGCCAGCAGCTTGACAAGCGGGAGTAGCTCCTACGAGCAGTACTTC
. TRBJ1-1 TRBD1 TRBV7-3 CASSRQGSGTEAFF TGTGCCAGCAGCCGACAGGGGAGTGGCACTGAAGCTTTCTTT
few TRBJ1-3 TRBD1 TRBV9 CASSPRTGGGNTIYF TGTGCCAGCAGCCCGAGGACAGGGGGAGGAAACACCATATATTTT
few TRBJ2-1 TRBD2 TRBV10-3 CAISENRGSRSYEQFF TGTGCCATCAGTGAAAACCGCGGGAGTCGTAGCTATGAGCAGTTCTTC
few TRBJ2-7 . TRBV2 CASRGRPDHEQYF TGTGCCAGCAGGGGACGGCCCGATCACGAGCAGTACTTC